This entry lists 14 T cell receptor beta chains sequenced from one sample in a study of siplizumab effects on memory and regulatory T cells (dated by TCRdb to 2018 to 2020). The library was generated by the immunoSEQ multiplex PCR assay. TCRdb retrieved this table from immuneACCESS and kept in-frame rearrangements only. Not all clones are present; in checked studies, unresolved V genes account for under half, and no reason is known for the remainder. This sample comprises around 72,000 clones, 91% of them detected only once. The ten largest clones take up approximately 29% of the sample. Sequencing was carried out using CD8+ T cells sorted from blood. Every receptor here comes from a human donor in good health.

CDR3 loop: CASSFADRGTEAFF. The CDR3 bases are TGTGCCAGCAGTTTTGCAGACCGAGGCACTGAAGCTTTCTTT. V is TRBV27 and J is TRBJ1-1, with unresolved D. Germline V gene lookup returns CDR1 MNHEY and CDR2 SMNVEV (reference sequence). Between the trimmed V and J ends, which lost 3 bases and 4 bases, there was a span of 12 bases. This CDR3 has 14 residues.

V and J are TRBV7-9 and TRBJ2-2; D not certain. The CDR3 is 14 residues long. Germline loops: CDR1 SEHNR, CDR2 FQNEAQ (reference sequence). V was trimmed by 5 bases and J by 1 base, leaving 8 bases between them. CDR3 loop: CASSPDWNTGELFF. DNA for the CDR3: TGTGCCAGCAGCCCCGACTGGAACACCGGGGAGCTGTTTTTT.

This sequence joins TRBV14 and TRBJ2-5, with 12 bases fitting TRBD2. Germline V CDR1 and CDR2: SGHDN, FVKESK. V shed 4 bases, J shed 3 bases, and the junction held 3 bases outside the gene matches. The CDR3 covers 15 residues. CDR3 nucleotides: TGTGCCAGCAGCCCGAGGACTAGCGGGAAAGAGACCCAGTACTTC. Its protein product is CASSPRTSGKETQYF.

The chain is built from TRBV11-3 and TRBJ2-1, with 8 bases matching TRBD2. Unmatched junction bases numbered 11, after V lost 9 bases and J lost 4 bases. This CDR3 spans 15 amino acids. Germline CDR1 reads SGHNT; CDR2 reads YENEEA. The CDR3 protein is CASRMRGAGYNEQFF. The CDR3 DNA follows: TGTGCCAGTCGAATGCGGGGGGCGGGTTACAATGAGCAGTTCTTC.

The J gene is TRBJ2-3, the V gene TRBV9, with D hard to call. The CDR3 totals 14 residues. V lost 0 bases and J lost 2, with 7 bases in between. The germline CDR1 and CDR2 sequences are SGDLS and YYNGEE. The CDR3 region has the DNA TGTGCCAGCAGCGTAGGAGCCTCCACAGATACGCAGTATTTT. Its translation: CASSVGASTDTQYF.

The V gene is TRBV27, the J gene TRBJ1-1, with D perhaps matching TRBD1 (6 bases). With 6 bases removed from V and 6 bases from J, the gap between germline ends came to 17 bases. Germline CDR1 is MNHEY and CDR2 is SMNVEV (reference sequence). CDR3 size: 14 residues. The CDR3, as DNA: TGTGCCAGCAGCCTTACAGGGTTGGTCGCTGAAGCTTTCTTT. This sequence encodes CASSLTGLVAEAFF.

The chain is built from TRBV19 and TRBJ1-2; unclear D gene. In germline, CDR1 is LNHDA, CDR2 SQIVND (reference sequence). V lost 7 bases to trimming and J lost 2 bases, with 17 bases between them. This CDR3 has 15 amino acids. The CDR3 DNA sequence: TGTGCCAGTAACCGGGATCAGGACTGGAACTATGGCTACACCTTC. Protein sequence: CASNRDQDWNYGYTF.

The V gene is TRBV27, the J gene TRBJ2-5, with TRBD1 identical over 7 bases. The CDR3 covers 13 residues. With V trimmed by 5 bases and J by 5 bases, 5 bases remained unmatched. Germline CDR1 is MNHEY and CDR2 is SMNVEV (reference sequence). CDR3 residues: CASSPTGRETQYF. CDR3 bases: TGTGCCAGCAGTCCGACAGGGCGGGAGACCCAGTACTTC.

This clone was counted a single time. The chain joins TRBV27 to TRBJ2-7; 9 bases map to TRBD1. J lost 0 bases, V lost 3 bases, and 3 bases had no gene match. The germline V gene encodes CDR1 MNHEY and CDR2 SMNVEV (reference sequence). The CDR3 spans 15 residues. CDR3 sequence (DNA): TGTGCCAGCAGTTTCCAGGGACAGGGCTCCTACGAGCAGTACTTC. It specifies CASSFQGQGSYEQYF.

This chain connects TRBV9 to TRBJ2-5, with TRBD1 as a possible D gene (5 bases). Germline V gene lookup returns CDR1 SGDLS and CDR2 YYNGEE. V lost 3 bases and J 4 bases, leaving 13 bases between the germline ends. The CDR3 consists of 14 residues. The CDR3 loop is CASSGPGWGETQYF. In DNA, the CDR3 is TGTGCCAGCAGCGGACCAGGGTGGGGAGAGACCCAGTACTTC.

This clone was seen a single time. The gene calls are TRBV27 and TRBJ2-7, with a tentative D call TRBD2 (7 bases). Germline CDR1 MNHEY, CDR2 SMNVEV (reference sequence). Trimming shortened V by 4 bases and J by 4 bases, and 14 bases separated the two germline ends. This CDR3 comprises 14 residues. DNA for the CDR3: TGTGCCAGCAGTTGGGGGGGCGGAGGGTACGAGCAGTACTTC. Translating it yields CASSWGGGGYEQYF.

This chain joins TRBV19 and TRBJ1-5; TRBD1 agrees at 7 bases. This CDR3 contains 15 residues. From germline, CDR1 is LNHDA and CDR2 SQIVND (reference sequence). Germline trimming cut 7 bases from V and 2 bases from J; bases unmatched to any gene: 8. This CDR3 is CASTLTGLGNQPQHF. CDR3 sequence (DNA): TGTGCCAGTACCCTGACAGGGCTTGGCAATCAGCCCCAGCATTTT.

The rearrangement links TRBV19 to TRBJ2-7; the D gene is possibly TRBD2 (5 bases). There are 13 residues in the CDR3. Per germline, CDR1 LNHDA and CDR2 SQIVND (reference sequence). V was clipped by 3 bases and J by 6 bases, with 12 bases between them. For the CDR3, the DNA is TGTGCCAGTAGTATGGGCTCGGCGGGCGAGCAGTACTTC. Translation gives CASSMGSAGEQYF.

The CDR3 coding sequence is TGTGCCAGCAGCTGGGGACAGGACAGCACAGATACGCAGTATTTT. Its protein product is CASSWGQDSTDTQYF. The rearrangement uses TRBV5-8 and TRBJ2-3, with TRBD1 matching 8 bases. The CDR3 contains 15 residues. Germline V lookup: CDR1 SGHTS, CDR2 YDEGEE. J lost 0 bases, V lost 3 bases, and 3 bases had no gene match.